The rows below give T cell receptor beta chains drawn from one sample of a study of T cell changes during pregnancy in multiple sclerosis. Generated by immunoSEQ multiplex PCR, the TCRdb table keeps only in-frame clones and is missing some. Here the sample spans about 40,000 clones, over 75% being singletons. The sequences come from CD4+ T cells from peripheral blood mononuclear cells, collected in the third trimester of pregnancy. The receptors come from a female donor with multiple sclerosis, enrolled in a pregnancy study. Each CDR3 is given with its conserved first and last residue.

j_gene: TRBJ2-1; v_gene: TRBV28; CDR3aa: CASRNAGTAYNEQFF
j_gene: TRBJ2-1; v_gene: TRBV6-6; CDR3aa: CASSSLAGVNNEQFF
j_gene: TRBJ1-2; v_gene: TRBV6-1; CDR3aa: CASSPGQGVGYGYTF
j_gene: TRBJ1-2; v_gene: TRBV4-3; CDR3aa: CASSQSGFYGYTF
j_gene: TRBJ1-1; v_gene: TRBV29-1; CDR3aa: CSVWEGPNTEAFF
j_gene: TRBJ2-7; v_gene: TRBV30; CDR3aa: CALHPGGYEQYF
j_gene: TRBJ2-3; v_gene: TRBV9; CDR3aa: CASSVETGVTDTQYF
j_gene: TRBJ2-1; v_gene: TRBV5-1; CDR3aa: CASSFGGSSYNEQFF
j_gene: TRBJ2-2; v_gene: TRBV10-1; CDR3aa: CASSWDRVSGELFF
j_gene: TRBJ1-3; v_gene: TRBV11-2; CDR3aa: CASSLGGTISGNTIYF
j_gene: TRBJ1-5; v_gene: TRBV19; CDR3aa: CASSIDRGQEQPQHF
j_gene: TRBJ2-7; v_gene: TRBV27; CDR3aa: CASSSYYEQYF
j_gene: TRBJ1-4; v_gene: TRBV7-9; CDR3aa: CASSLGQGANEKLFF
j_gene: TRBJ1-2; v_gene: TRBV5-1; CDR3aa: CASSLEGRQGRVGYTF
j_gene: TRBJ2-7; v_gene: TRBV18; CDR3aa: CASSPIHGPEQYF
j_gene: TRBJ2-1; v_gene: TRBV19; CDR3aa: CASSPRTSSYNEQFF
j_gene: TRBJ2-2; v_gene: TRBV27; CDR3aa: CASSLVGGQTGELFF
j_gene: TRBJ2-1; v_gene: TRBV5-8; CDR3aa: CASSLLQSFYNEQFF
j_gene: TRBJ1-5; v_gene: TRBV7-9; CDR3aa: CASSPGQGQPQHF
j_gene: TRBJ2-3; v_gene: TRBV5-1; CDR3aa: CASGLAGFSDTQYF
j_gene: TRBJ1-3; v_gene: TRBV18; CDR3aa: CASSFGSSGNTIYF
j_gene: TRBJ1-5; v_gene: TRBV19; CDR3aa: CASNDLQGGGNQPQHF